This T cell receptor beta chain was documented in a study of vaccination effects on CD4 cells after COVID-19. Findings and limits, study-wide: In the late period after vaccination, infection- and vaccine-induced clones contracted markedly. There was only 1 of 255 vaccine-induced clones in healthy vaccinees that cross-reacted with common cold coronaviruses. A shortage of convalescent patients and an absence of early post-infection timepoints characterized the study.

This clone has a handful of counts. Its target is not known. The CDR3 consists of 12 residues. V shed 10 bases and J 3 bases; nucleotides not matched to a gene: 4. The V gene's germline CDR1 is MDHEN and CDR2 SYDVKM. Profiled with immunoSEQ multiplex PCR; TCRdb holds only in-frame clones, not every one. The repertoire has around 60,000 clones, around 69% of them found once; the top ten carry 2.8%. Within the ViraFEST assay, antigen-specific CD4+ T cells underwent expansion with viral peptide pools prior to sequencing. Scientists isolated CD4+ T cells after an approximately 11-day culture period ended. Vaccine recipients had no previous SARS-CoV-2 infection; their nucleocapsid antibodies were negative. IL-2 medium took the place of half the medium on both days 3 and 7.

The clonotype was recovered from a human donor who received a COVID-19 vaccine. The chain combines TRBV28 with TRBJ1-2; TRBD1 agrees at 8 bases. This specimen was CD4+ T cells from PBMCs cultured with HCoV-NL63 spike peptides, taken before COVID-19 vaccination. The CDR3 region has the DNA TGTGCCACAGGACAGGGATACTATGGCTACACCTTC. Translated, it gives CATGQGYYGYTF.